A selection of T cell receptor beta chains follows, all from one sample in a study of blood T cell repertoires in COVID-19. Profiled with immunoSEQ multiplex PCR; TCRdb holds only in-frame clones, not every one. The table includes some 260,000 clones, about 90% detected once. Input material: peripheral blood. These receptors were collected from an older woman with COVID-19, enrolled during active disease. Both conserved end residues are part of each CDR3. The D gene is left open where the match is weak. Not every row has a clone size; where given, it reads once, few, many or a size class.

CDR3aa,CDR3nt,d_gene,j_gene,abundance,len,v_gene
CASSIGGREQPQHF,TGTGCCAGTAGTATTGGGGGCAGGGAACAGCCCCAGCATTTT,-,TRBJ1-5,-,14,TRBV19
CASSIPRQAGANVLTF,TGTGCCAGTAGTATACCCCGACAGGCTGGGGCCAACGTCCTGACTTTC,-,TRBJ2-6,-,16,TRBV19
CASRRQGGYQPQHF,TGTGCCAGTAGACGACAGGGTGGGTATCAGCCCCAGCATTTT,TRBD1,TRBJ1-5,-,14,TRBV19
CATRGLGYTF,TGTGCCACCCGCGGCCTTGGCTACACCTTC,-,TRBJ1-2,once,10,TRBV6-5
CSASGGQGLGEQFF,TGCAGTGCTAGTGGGGGACAGGGGTTAGGTGAGCAGTTCTTC,TRBD1,TRBJ2-1,-,14,TRBV20-1
CASSLETLAGVSGELFF,TGTGCCAGCAGCTTAGAAACACTAGCGGGAGTATCGGGGGAGCTGTTTTTT,TRBD2,TRBJ2-2,-,17,TRBV7-8
CASRATGGVTGELFF,TGTGCCAGCAGGGCAACAGGGGGGGTGACCGGGGAGCTGTTTTTT,-,TRBJ2-2,few,15,TRBV2
CASSPGLRAGNSPLHF,TGTGCCAGCAGTCCGGGACTCCGGGCCGGAAATTCACCCCTCCACTTT,-,TRBJ1-6,-,16,TRBV27
CASSQSGSIWEQYF,TGTGCCAGCAGTCAAAGCGGTTCCATTTGGGAGCAGTACTTC,-,TRBJ2-7,-,14,TRBV25-1
CASSSDPTSNYGYTF,TGTGCCAGCAGCTCCGACCCGACATCGAACTATGGCTACACCTTC,-,TRBJ1-2,-,15,TRBV5-5
CASTVGTENSPLHF,TGTGCCAGCACGGTGGGGACAGAGAATTCACCCCTCCACTTT,TRBD1,TRBJ1-6,once,14,TRBV2
CASTLDRGNQPQHF,TGTGCCAGTACCCTAGACAGGGGCAATCAGCCCCAGCATTTT,TRBD1,TRBJ1-5,few,14,TRBV19
CASSTTGNSYEQYF,TGCGCCAGCAGCACGACGGGAAACTCCTACGAGCAGTACTTC,-,TRBJ2-7,-,14,TRBV5-1
CASSLGAGSGSLGTQYF,TGCGCCAGCAGCCTCGGGGCGGGGAGCGGGAGTCTTGGGACCCAGTACTTC,TRBD2,TRBJ2-5,-,17,TRBV5-1
CSASSPRDRLGNQPQHF,TGCAGTGCTAGTTCCCCCCGGGACCGACTAGGCAATCAGCCCCAGCATTTT,-,TRBJ1-5,-,17,TRBV20-1
CASRFSPDHFENTEAFF,TGTGCCAGTAGGTTTTCGCCCGATCACTTTGAGAACACTGAAGCTTTCTTT,-,TRBJ1-1,-,17,TRBV19
CASSSVRTTRTQYF,TGTGCCAGCAGCAGCGTCAGAACCACACGGACCCAGTACTTC,-,TRBJ2-5,-,14,TRBV7-9
CASSPIGQGVMKNIQYF,TGTGCCAGCAGCCCGATAGGCCAGGGCGTGATGAAAAACATTCAGTACTTC,-,TRBJ2-4,-,17,TRBV14
CASGDRGGETQYF,TGTGCCAGCGGTGACAGGGGCGGAGAGACCCAGTACTTC,TRBD1,TRBJ2-5,-,13,TRBV7-3
CASSMGSGKADTQYF,TGTGCCAGTAGTATGGGGTCGGGGAAGGCAGATACGCAGTATTTT,-,TRBJ2-3,-,15,TRBV19
CASSFSLRVDTQYF,TGTGCCAGCAGCTTTTCCTTAAGAGTAGATACGCAGTATTTT,-,TRBJ2-3,few,14,TRBV7-9
CATSAPTGEADTQYF,TGTGCCACCAGTGCCCCGACAGGGGAGGCAGATACGCAGTATTTT,TRBD1,TRBJ2-3,-,15,TRBV24-1
CASSEAAGGYGYTF,TGTGCCAGCAGTGAAGCGGCAGGGGGCTATGGCTACACCTTC,TRBD1,TRBJ1-2,-,14,TRBV2
CASRRRSTNEKLFF,TGTGCCAGCAGGAGGAGATCAACTAATGAAAAACTGTTTTTT,-,TRBJ1-4,-,14,TRBV28
CASRLPGQGGFNYGYTF,TGTGCCAGCAGACTCCCGGGACAGGGAGGGTTTAACTATGGCTACACCTTC,TRBD1,TRBJ1-2,-,17,TRBV28
CASSLVAGGSNEQFF,TGTGCCAGCAGCTTAGTAGCGGGAGGGTCGAATGAGCAGTTCTTC,TRBD2,TRBJ2-1,-,15,TRBV11-2
CASSSGTGGSNYGYTF,TGTGCCAGCAGCTCCGGGACAGGGGGCTCTAACTATGGCTACACCTTC,TRBD1,TRBJ1-2,-,16,TRBV5-6
CASSYRGHGYTF,TGTGCCAGCAGTTACAGGGGGCATGGCTACACCTTC,TRBD1,TRBJ1-2,-,12,TRBV6-5
CASSQSDRAAEKLFF,TGTGCCAGCAGCCAAAGCGACAGGGCGGCTGAAAAACTGTTTTTT,TRBD1,TRBJ1-4,-,15,TRBV3-1/TRBV3-2
CASSLSARGLNSPLHF,TGCGCCAGCAGCTTGTCAGCCAGGGGGCTCAATTCACCCCTCCACTTT,TRBD1,TRBJ1-6,-,16,TRBV5-1
CASRSTGENSPLHF,TGTGCCAGCAGGTCAACAGGGGAAAATTCACCCCTCCACTTT,TRBD1,TRBJ1-6,-,14,TRBV28
CASSQRTDSTNEKLFF,TGTGCCAGCAGTCAACGGACTGACTCAACTAATGAAAAACTGTTTTTT,-,TRBJ1-4,-,16,TRBV27
CASSPNYNEQFF,TGTGCCAGCAGCCCCAACTACAATGAGCAGTTCTTC,-,TRBJ2-1,once,12,TRBV7-3
CAWSIPGQGHEPEYF,TGTGCCTGGAGTATCCCGGGACAGGGGCATGAGCCTGAGTACTTC,TRBD1,TRBJ2-7,-,15,TRBV30
CASSLAAGVGGTQYF,TGTGCCAGCAGCTTAGCAGCGGGAGTAGGTGGGACCCAGTACTTC,TRBD2,TRBJ2-5,-,15,TRBV7-2
CASPSKRIDRGLSNQPQHF,TGTGCCAGCCCGAGCAAGCGCATCGACAGGGGGTTGAGCAATCAGCCCCAGCATTTT,TRBD1,TRBJ1-5,-,19,TRBV18
CASTSGQSSYNEQFF,TGTGCCAGCACCTCGGGACAGAGCTCCTACAATGAGCAGTTCTTC,TRBD1,TRBJ2-1,-,15,TRBV25-1
CASSVGTGASGGKNEQYF,TGTGCCAGCAGTGTTGGGACAGGGGCTAGCGGGGGGAAAAACGAGCAGTACTTC,-,TRBJ2-7,-,18,TRBV6-1
CAADPRTAQETQYF,TGTGCAGCGGATCCCCGGACCGCCCAAGAGACCCAGTACTTC,-,TRBJ2-5,-,14,TRBV6-5
CSVERQGKGYEQYF,TGCAGCGTTGAAAGACAGGGGAAAGGCTACGAGCAGTACTTC,TRBD1,TRBJ2-7,few,14,TRBV29-1
CASSQVTGYGYTF,TGCGCCAGCAGCCAAGTCACAGGCTATGGCTACACCTTC,-,TRBJ1-2,-,13,TRBV4-3
CASSSGPGLAGGDTQYF,TGTGCCAGCAGCTCGGGGCCGGGACTAGCGGGTGGGGATACGCAGTATTTT,TRBD2,TRBJ2-3,-,17,TRBV5-4
CSASTSGGGTGELFF,TGCAGTGCTAGTACTAGCGGAGGGGGCACCGGGGAGCTGTTTTTT,TRBD2,TRBJ2-2,-,15,TRBV20-1
CASSQNRAPQGEQYF,TGTGCCAGCAGCCAAAACAGGGCCCCGCAGGGAGAGCAGTACTTC,-,TRBJ2-7,-,15,TRBV11-1
CASSLARFEMNTGELFF,TGTGCCAGCAGCTTAGCGCGTTTCGAAATGAACACCGGGGAGCTGTTTTTT,-,TRBJ2-2,-,17,TRBV7-8
CAAGWRDTQYF,TGCGCAGCGGGCTGGAGAGATACGCAGTATTTT,-,TRBJ2-3,-,11,TRBV4-1
CASSLDGRNIQYF,TGCGCCAGCAGCTTGGACGGTAGAAACATTCAGTACTTC,-,TRBJ2-4,-,13,TRBV5-1